The sequence of this T cell receptor beta chain was determined in a study of T cells in Graves' hyperthyroidism and ophthalmopathy. Overall study findings and caveats: A model using 13 V-J features told ophthalmopathy apart from stable hyperthyroidism. Peripheral blood also featured most of the thyroid clonotypes expanded above 0.001.

Comment on this clonotype: Its specificity is not known. Without the conserved terminal phenylalanine or tryptophan, this CDR3 likely stems from a read error.

Amplification of TCR beta CDR3 regions was performed using RNA transcripts as template. HTBI primers were the set used in a first-round RT-PCR of the TCR CDR3. TCRdb reprocessed the multiplex PCR reads via MiXCR and lists one record per CDR3 protein. The sample gives about 570,000 distinct CDR3 sequences, around 46% of which show up once; around a fifth is in the top ten. Patients showing uncontrolled infection, other autoimmune disease, pregnancy or lactation were ineligible. Germline V gene data show CDR1 as SGHRS and CDR2 as YFSETQ. The length of the CDR3 is 15 residues. Trimming cost V 3 bases and J 1 base, with 13 bases left between them.

The TCR comes from an adult woman with Graves' disease, either hyperthyroidism or ophthalmopathy (not recorded which). Sample: peripheral blood or thyroid tissue (not recorded which). The V gene is TRBV5-1, the J gene TRBJ1-1; unclear D gene. DNA for the CDR3: TGCGCCAGCAGCTACGCCGGAACAGCGAACACTGAAGCTTTCCTT. This gives the protein CASSYAGTANTEAFL.